What follows are 25 T cell receptor beta chains derived from one specimen sequenced in a study of CD8+CD57+ T cells in acquired aplastic anemia. Genomic DNA served as template for TCR beta VDJ and CDR3 profiling. TCRdb re-analysed the reads in MiXCR, keeping a single row per CDR3 protein. The profile shows around 180,000 distinct CDR3 sequences, less than 50% of them singletons. Flow cytometry had shown expanded CD8+CD57+ cells in the patients chosen for sequencing. Sequencing was carried out using sorted CD4+, CD8+, or CD8+CD57+ T cells (not recorded which) from PBMCs. The receptors here all came from a human donor with aplastic anemia.

Only one count was recorded for this clonotype. The J gene is TRBJ2-2, the V gene TRBV10-3, with 12 bases matching TRBD2. The CDR3 is 19 residues long. V shed 8 bases, J shed 2 bases, and the junction held 15 bases outside the gene matches. In germline, CDR1 is ENHRY, CDR2 SYGVKD. DNA of the CDR3: TGTGCCATCGGTGGAGGTGGGAGACTAGCGGGGGACAACACCGGGGAGCTGTTTTTT. Its translation: CAIGGGGRLAGDNTGELFF.

J is TRBJ2-7 and V is TRBV29-1, with 12 bases lining up with TRBD1. Germline CDR1 and CDR2: SQVTM and ANQGSEA. The CDR3 contains 14 residues. V lost 6 bases, J lost 6 bases, and 9 bases stayed unmatched. CDR3 in amino acids: CSVDPGQGAVEQYF. DNA for the CDR3: TGCAGCGTCGACCCGGGACAGGGGGCTGTCGAGCAGTACTTC.

This clonotype was observed at least ten times. The chain's CDR3 is CASSLRSGTSSSYEQYF. CDR3 in DNA: TGTGCCAGCAGCTTGCGCTCCGGGACTTCGAGCTCCTACGAGCAGTACTTC. This chain connects TRBV7-9 to TRBJ2-7; a weak D match, TRBD2 (6 bases). CDR3 length: 17 amino acids. CDR1 SEHNR and CDR2 FQNEAQ come from the germline V gene (reference sequence). Deletions cut 3 bases from V and 0 bases from J, with 18 bases between.

This clonotype was detected many times. The chain recombines TRBV12-3 or TRBV12-4 with TRBJ2-1, with D possibly called TRBD1 or TRBD2 (6 bases each). The germline V and J ends were trimmed by 1 base and 7 bases, with 17 bases remaining between them. The CDR3 is 16 residues long. CDR3 nucleotides: TGTGCCAGCAGTTTAGTGGGACGGGGGCGCGAGAATGAGCAGTTCTTC. This encodes CASSLVGRGRENEQFF.

This clonotype was observed many times. This chain joins TRBV11-2 and TRBJ2-7; 7 bases fit TRBD2. Germline V CDR1 and CDR2: SGHAT, FQNNGV. The V and J ends lost 1 base and 7 bases, in that order; junction bases with no gene match: 7. CDR3 length: 14 residues. This CDR3 reads CASSLVGRRGEQYF. Here the CDR3 DNA reads TGTGCCAGCAGCTTAGTGGGACGGCGGGGGGAGCAGTACTTC.

There are many counts of this clonotype. The chain combines TRBV4-1 with TRBJ1-5; no reliable D call. Trimming left V 3 bases short and J 4 bases short, with 10 bases between. The CDR3 loop spans 14 amino acids. Per germline, CDR1 MGHRA and CDR2 YSYEKL. CDR3 region: CASSQVLGNQPQHF. The DNA of the CDR3 is TGCGCCAGCAGCCAGGTCCTAGGGAATCAGCCCCAGCATTTT.

The chain carries TRBV6-1 and TRBJ1-4; a possible D gene is TRBD1 (5 bases). The CDR3 extends over 15 amino acids. Between the trimmed V and J ends, which lost 5 bases and 7 bases, there was a span of 17 bases. CDR1 and CDR2 (germline): MNHNS, SASEGT. The DNA of the CDR3 is TGTGCCAGCAGTCGACAGCAAGGGACGTCTGAAAAACTGTTTTTT. Its protein product is CASSRQQGTSEKLFF.

There are many counts of this clonotype. The chain links TRBV5-1 to TRBJ2-3, with 7 bases that match TRBD1. V was pared by 3 bases and J by 3 bases, with 10 bases of the junction left unmatched. The germline V gene encodes CDR1 SGHRS and CDR2 YFSETQ. CDR3 size: 16 residues. The CDR3 protein is CASSSRQGGMTDTQYF. The CDR3 DNA reads TGCGCCAGCAGCTCCCGACAGGGTGGGATGACAGATACGCAGTATTTT.

The chain joins TRBV7-9 to TRBJ1-3; D is unresolved. Per germline, CDR1 SEHNR and CDR2 FQNEAQ (reference sequence). This CDR3 contains 13 residues. V was pared by 10 bases and J by 0 bases, with 10 bases between. In DNA, the CDR3 is TGTGCCACCATGGAGATCTCTGGAAACACCATATATTTT. Its translation is CATMEISGNTIYF.

There are a few counts of this clonotype. The V call is TRBV25-1, the J call TRBJ2-1, with 11 bases fitting TRBD1. The V gene's germline CDR1 is MGHDK and CDR2 SYGVNS. V dropped 7 bases and J dropped 5; count of bases not matched to a gene: 7. The CDR3 totals 15 residues. The CDR3 here is CASTSGQGVDNEQFF. The CDR3 DNA sequence: TGTGCCAGCACCTCGGGACAGGGGGTTGACAATGAGCAGTTCTTC.

This rearrangement joins TRBV9 to TRBJ2-1; 10 nucleotides line up with TRBD1. Germline assignment: CDR1 SGDLS and CDR2 YYNGEE. The CDR3 is 19 residues long. V lost 0 bases, J lost 4 bases, and 13 bases stayed unmatched. In DNA form, the CDR3 reads TGTGCCAGCAGCGTAGGCTCCCGTCGGGGGGGACAGGGGTACAATGAGCAGTTCTTC. It is translated as CASSVGSRRGGQGYNEQFF.

This clonotype was observed at least ten times. V usage is TRBV9 and J usage is TRBJ2-3; D unclear. Trimming stripped 3 bases from V and 4 bases from J, with 12 bases between. Looked up from germline, CDR1 is SGDLS and CDR2 is YYNGEE. The CDR3 extends over 14 amino acids. CDR3 protein: CASSAAQRSDTQYF. Written as DNA, the CDR3 is TGTGCCAGCAGCGCCGCCCAAAGGTCAGATACGCAGTATTTT. The full variable domain, with the rest looked up from reference TRBV9 and TRBJ2-3, is DSGVTQTPKHLITATGQRVTLRCSPRSGDLSVYWYQQSLDQGLQFLIQYYNGEERAKGNILERFSAQQFPDLHSELNLSSLELGDSALYFCASSAAQRSDTQYFGPGTRLTVL.

There are many counts of this clonotype. This sequence joins TRBV9 and TRBJ2-7; the D is unclear. The CDR3 contains 14 residues. The ends were cut back, 0 bases at V and 1 base at J, with 8 bases in the middle. Germline loops: CDR1 SGDLS, CDR2 YYNGEE. Here the CDR3 DNA reads TGTGCCAGCAGCGTAGGCCCCGTATCCTACGAGCAGTACTTC. This sequence encodes CASSVGPVSYEQYF.

The sample holds one count of this clonotype. The gene calls are TRBV2 and TRBJ1-1; D remains unclear. The V gene's germline CDR1 is SNHLY and CDR2 FYNNEI. The CDR3 extends over 13 amino acids. V was cut by 9 bases and J by 7 bases, with 18 bases left in between. The CDR3 DNA sequence: TGTGCCAGTAGGACGCGTGCAACTAATGAAGCTTTCTTT. It specifies CASRTRATNEAFF.

The chain carries TRBV28 and TRBJ2-2, with D possibly being TRBD2 (5 bases). The CDR3 contains 15 residues. The germline CDR1 and CDR2 sequences are MDHEN and SYDVKM. The V end lost 3 bases, the J end lost 4 bases, and 12 bases lay between the germline ends. CDR3: CASSFMRATTGELFF. The CDR3 DNA reads TGTGCCAGCAGTTTTATGAGGGCTACCACCGGGGAGCTGTTTTTT.

This clonotype showed up just once. At one end, the junction sequence differs from germline, possibly due to a read error. The chain joins TRBV2 to TRBJ1-1; no clear D. Germline CDR1 SNHLY, CDR2 FYNNEI. The CDR3 length is 12 residues. The CDR3 region is CASRSENTGAFF. CDR3 nucleotide sequence: TGTGCCAGCAGGTCGGAGAACACTGGAGCTTTCTTT.

About this clonotype itself: A clone one base away is much larger, so this may be a read error. The chain recombines TRBV6-1 with TRBJ1-1; D is possibly TRBD1 (5 bases). Trimming shortened V by 3 bases and J by 3 bases, and 20 bases separated the two germline ends. The CDR3 has 17 residues. Germline V gene sequence: CDR1 MNHNS, CDR2 SASEGT. CDR3 DNA sequence: TGTGCCAGCAGTGATGGGGCGAATCTCCTTTCTGACACTGAAGCTTTCTTT. Translation gives CASSDGANLLSDTEAFF.

The gene calls are TRBV9 and TRBJ1-1; perhaps TRBD1 as D (5 bases). CDR1 is SGDLS and CDR2 is YYNGEE in the germline V gene. The CDR3 spans 16 residues. Trimming cost V 4 bases and J 2 bases, with 18 bases left between them. Written as DNA, the CDR3 is TGTGCCAGCAGCCAGCTATCAGGGCAAGCCAACACTGAAGCTTTCTTT. Protein sequence: CASSQLSGQANTEAFF.

This clonotype was observed at least ten times. This chain uses TRBV20-1 with TRBJ2-4; D not resolved. Germline assignment: CDR1 DFQATT and CDR2 SNEGSKA (reference sequence). Trimming pared 6 bases from V and 1 base from J, leaving 10 bases between. This CDR3 has 13 amino acids. This CDR3 reads CSARLLAKNIQYF. The DNA for the CDR3 is TGCAGTGCCAGACTTCTCGCCAAAAACATTCAGTACTTC.

The table lists this clonotype with many counts. This chain uses TRBV12-3 or TRBV12-4 with TRBJ2-6; D not resolved. V was cut by 2 bases and J by 2 bases, with 7 bases left in between. This CDR3 region has 15 residues. In DNA, the CDR3 is TGTGCCAGCAGTTTAAGAGGTACTGGGGCCAACGTCCTGACTTTC. Amino acids: CASSLRGTGANVLTF.

This clonotype was observed many times. The chain uses TRBV6-1 and TRBJ2-7; D remains ambiguous. The CDR3 totals 12 residues. The germline V gene encodes CDR1 MNHNS and CDR2 SASEGT. The V end was cut by 7 bases, the J end by 2 bases, with 9 bases between. CDR3 in DNA: TGTGCCAGCATAAGGGTTCCCTACGAGCAGTACTTC. It codes for CASIRVPYEQYF.

This clonotype was detected ten times or more. The gene calls are TRBV10-3 and TRBJ1-2, with unresolved D. Between the trimmed V and J ends, which lost 8 bases and 4 bases, there was a span of 17 bases. This CDR3 is built from 14 residues. Germline assignment: CDR1 ENHRY and CDR2 SYGVKD. This CDR3 reads CAISPGNSIYGYTF. In DNA form, the CDR3 reads TGTGCCATCTCCCCGGGCAATTCGATCTATGGCTACACCTTC.

Turning to this clonotype: This could be a read error, since a much larger clone is one nucleotide away. This rearrangement joins TRBV9 to TRBJ2-7; no clear D gene. From germline, CDR1 is SGDLS and CDR2 YYNGEE. The CDR3 is 12 amino acids. The CDR3 nucleotides are TGTGCCAGCAGCCAATCAAAATACGGGCAGTACTTC. Translating gives CASSQSKYGQYF. Full variable domain (missing parts from reference TRBV9 and TRBJ2-7): DSGVTQTPKHLITATGQRVTLRCSPRSGDLSVYWYQQSLDQGLQFLIQYYNGEERAKGNILERFSAQQFPDLHSELNLSSLELGDSALYFCASSQSKYGQYFGPGTRLTVT.

The rearrangement links TRBV25-1 to TRBJ1-1, with D unresolved. This CDR3 has 12 residues. The V gene's germline CDR1 is MGHDK and CDR2 SYGVNS. Trimming cost V 2 bases and J 7 bases, with 8 bases left between them. The CDR3 DNA reads as TGTGCCAGCAGTGAAGGCAGAAATGAAGCTTTCTTT. It specifies CASSEGRNEAFF.

Of note for this clonotype: It is likely a read error, because the conserved phenylalanine at the end of the CDR3 is missing. CDR3 residues: CASRFRGNTGELFS. The CDR3 DNA is TGTGCCAGTCGGTTTAGAGGGAACACCGGGGAGCTGTTTTCT. The chain has TRBV2 and TRBJ2-2; D uncertain. This CDR3 region has 14 residues. The germline V and J ends were trimmed by 9 bases and 1 base, with 12 bases remaining between them. Germline loops: CDR1 SNHLY, CDR2 FYNNEI.